This T cell receptor beta chain was recovered during a study of blood T cell repertoires in COVID-19. Study at large: Material from acute and convalescent COVID-19 was sourced from the United States, Italy and Spain. T cells, B-cell-depleted T cells, or PBMCs supplied cDNA or gDNA.

In the original processing: Researchers report that nucleated cell counts were estimated from reference gene primer amplification. Data came from immunoSEQ multiplex PCR; TCRdb stores just in-frame clones and leaves some out. V and J calls and clone size are those listed in that table; D and trimming were worked out from the DNA. Of 260,000 or so clones listed, about four fifths are singletons. This CDR3 region has 15 residues. Trimming removed 3 bases from V and 5 bases from J, with 16 bases in between. The germline CDR1 and CDR2 sequences are KGHSH and LQKENI. This clone was observed a single time. The V call is TRBV18, the J call TRBJ1-1, with D possibly TRBD1 on 6 matching bases. Material for sequencing was peripheral blood. The source of this sequence is an elderly man with acute or convalescent COVID-19. CDR3 region: CASSPGGGLSTEAFF. The CDR3 nucleotides read TGTGCCAGCTCACCGGGGGGGGGCCTGAGTACTGAAGCTTTCTTT.